Listed below are T cell receptor beta chains from one sample, sequenced in a study of blood T cell repertoires in COVID-19. TCRdb's table, derived via immunoSEQ multiplex PCR, lists solely in-frame clones and lacks some. The data show under 90,000 clones, about 73% seen once. Input material: peripheral blood. The receptors stem from a man aged 45-65 years with active or convalescent COVID-19. CDR3s include the opening cysteine and the closing phenylalanine or tryptophan.

cdr3_aa: CASSLEGQVQETQYF
v_call: TRBV7-2

cdr3_aa: CASSPGTANTEAFF
v_call: TRBV5-1

cdr3_aa: CASSGLRDLNSNQPQHF
v_call: TRBV6-1

cdr3_aa: CASSTVTSRGQPQHF
v_call: TRBV19

cdr3_aa: CASSRGGLAEETQYF
v_call: TRBV7-2

cdr3_aa: CASSFGQGWGYTF
v_call: TRBV12-3/TRBV12-4

cdr3_aa: CASKAGNSPLHF
v_call: TRBV2

cdr3_aa: CASSQDLRTGGHEQYF
v_call: TRBV5-4

cdr3_aa: CASSPEAGQGREKLFF
v_call: TRBV4-1

cdr3_aa: CASSGQGAGANVLTF
v_call: TRBV5-6

cdr3_aa: CAISESGGNSPLHF
v_call: TRBV10-3

cdr3_aa: CASSPNAGGGYGYTF
v_call: TRBV11-2